One and the same sample provided the 3 T cell receptor beta chains below, sequenced in a study of cytomegalovirus exposure and HLA in healthy donors. PCR involved 60 Vbeta and 13 Jbeta primers. The assay was immunoSEQ multiplex PCR, and TCRdb's table has in-frame clones only and misses some. The sample lists 200,000 to 250,000 clones, about 70% occurring once. The sequenced sample was PBMCs. Receptors originate from a woman younger than 45 in good health and CMV-seronegative.

The genes are TRBV6-5 and TRBJ1-2, with TRBD1 identical over 10 bases. This CDR3 is built from 14 residues. The ends lost 6 bases at V and 2 bases at J; junction bases unmatched: 3. In germline, CDR1 is MNHEY, CDR2 SVGAGI. The CDR3 DNA is TGTGCCAGCAGGACGACAGGGGGCAACTATGGCTACACCTTC. Translation gives CASRTTGGNYGYTF.

Regarding this clone: One end of the junction is discordant with germline, which a read error may explain. The identical CDR3 is also encoded by other nucleotide sequences in the sample. V and J are TRBV7-8 and TRBJ2-7; 11 nucleotides match TRBD2. Germline V gene sequence: CDR1 SGHVS, CDR2 FQNEAQ. The CDR3 loop spans 18 amino acids. CDR3 nucleotide sequence: TGTGCCAGCAGCCTCCGAGAACTAGCGGGAGCGCTTTCCTACGAGCAGTATTTC. As protein: CASSLRELAGALSYEQYF.

The CDR3 sequence: CASSLDSAYGYTF. The CDR3 DNA reads as TGTGCCAGCAGCTTGGACAGTGCTTATGGCTACACCTTC. The chain is built from TRBV5-4 and TRBJ1-2, with no clear D. V was clipped by 0 bases and J by 5 bases, with 8 bases between them. In germline, CDR1 is SGHNT, CDR2 YYREEE (reference sequence). The length of the CDR3 is 13 residues.